The sequence of this T cell receptor beta chain was determined in a study of Ad26.COV2.S vaccination and SARS-CoV-2 variants. A note on this clone: What it recognizes is unknown.

Germline assignment: CDR1 SGHNT and CDR2 YYREEE (reference sequence). The CDR3 length is 14 residues. Trimming stripped 0 bases from V and 2 bases from J, with 8 bases between. Study outcomes and limitations: Recipients of vaccine and of placebo showed similar breadth of their non-spike TCR repertoires. Vaccinees reportedly had broad spike-specific CD8+ and CD4+ T cell responses.

The data were produced by immunoSEQ multiplex PCR, yet TCRdb's version contains in-frame clones alone and is incomplete. The sample yields nearly 95,000 clones, approximately 82% seen once. The source is a human donor who had recovered from COVID-19. The chain combines TRBV5-4 with TRBJ2-5; D might be TRBD2 (6 bases). The specimen was peripheral blood, collected after recovery from COVID-19. The CDR3 DNA is TGTGCCAGCAGCTTGGGTGGGACTCAAGAGACCCAGTACTTC. This translates into CASSLGGTQETQYF.